This TCR beta chain was found in a study of tissue T cells after allogeneic stem cell transplantation. On this clone itself: Antigen unknown. The gene names here belong to mouse.

Study results and limitations: Anatomically similar tissues had similar TCR repertoires within each patient.

CDR3 sequences, V/J genes, frequencies and template counts came from survey-depth TCRbeta sequencing. Produced via immunoSEQ multiplex PCR; TCRdb's table is partial and in-frame only. Of several thousand clones listed, 45% to 50% are singletons. The time point here: mouse harvest day 14 after allogeneic transplant. The graft held 10^6 splenic CD5+ T cells and 10^7 T-cell-depleted bone marrow cells. The sequencing sample was made of gut tissue. The clonotype comes from a female BALB/c mouse given C57BL/6 T cells with graft-versus-host disease after an allogeneic hematopoietic cell transplant.

The chain's CDR3 is CASSFGGSQNTLYF. The CDR3 DNA, read in part, is TGTGCCAGCAGTTTCGGGGGTAGTCAAAACACCTTGTAC. This chain links TRBV15 with TRBJ2-4, with D perhaps given as TRBD1 or TRBD2 (5 bases each). The read stops 1 residue short of the end of the CDR3; the missing end is completed from the germline J gene. The CDR3 runs to 14 residues. Germline CDR1 reads SGHND; CDR2 reads FRSKSL. Trimming pared 3 bases from V and 0 bases from J, leaving 7 bases between.